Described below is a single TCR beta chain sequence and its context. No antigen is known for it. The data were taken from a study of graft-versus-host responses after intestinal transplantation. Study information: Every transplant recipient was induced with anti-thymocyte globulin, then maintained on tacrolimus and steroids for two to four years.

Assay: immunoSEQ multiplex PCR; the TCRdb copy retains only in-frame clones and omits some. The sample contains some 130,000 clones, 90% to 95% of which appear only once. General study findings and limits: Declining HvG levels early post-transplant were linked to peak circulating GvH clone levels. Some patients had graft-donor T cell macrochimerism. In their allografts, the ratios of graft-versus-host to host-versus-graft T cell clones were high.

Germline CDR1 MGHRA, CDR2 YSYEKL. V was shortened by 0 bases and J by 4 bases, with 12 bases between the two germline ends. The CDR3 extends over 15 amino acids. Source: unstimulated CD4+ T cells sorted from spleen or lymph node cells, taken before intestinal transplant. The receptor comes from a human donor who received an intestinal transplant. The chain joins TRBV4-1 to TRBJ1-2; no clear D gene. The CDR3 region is CASSQEAPGSYGYTF. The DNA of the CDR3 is TGCGCCAGCAGCCAAGAGGCACCGGGGTCCTATGGCTACACCTTC.